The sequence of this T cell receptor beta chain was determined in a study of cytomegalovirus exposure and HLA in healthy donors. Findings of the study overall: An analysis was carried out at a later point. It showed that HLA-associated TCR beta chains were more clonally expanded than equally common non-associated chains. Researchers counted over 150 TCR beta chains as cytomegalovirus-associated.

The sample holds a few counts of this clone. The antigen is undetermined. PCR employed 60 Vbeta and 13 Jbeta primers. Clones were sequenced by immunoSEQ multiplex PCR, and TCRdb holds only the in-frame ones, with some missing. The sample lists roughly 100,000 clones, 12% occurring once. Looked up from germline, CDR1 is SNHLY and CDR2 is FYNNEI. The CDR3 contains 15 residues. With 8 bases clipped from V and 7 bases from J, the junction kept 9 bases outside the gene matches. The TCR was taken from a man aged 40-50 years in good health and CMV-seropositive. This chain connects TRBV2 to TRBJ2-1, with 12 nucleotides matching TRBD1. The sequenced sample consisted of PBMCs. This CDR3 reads CASSLPGQGANEQFF. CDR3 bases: TGTGCCAGCTCCCTACCGGGACAGGGGGCAAATGAGCAGTTCTTC.